This entry features one TCR beta chain sequence. The CDR3 runs 13 residues. The ends were cut back, 0 bases at V and 6 bases at J, with 9 bases in the middle. Per the germline V gene, CDR1 is SGHVS and CDR2 is FNYEAQ. These data belong to a study of T cell changes during pregnancy in multiple sclerosis. Generated by immunoSEQ multiplex PCR, the TCRdb table keeps only in-frame clones and is missing some. The data hold around 60,000 clones, with approximately 94% observed a single time. This sequence joins TRBV7-6 and TRBJ2-7; D perhaps matches TRBD2 (5 bases). The TCR was taken from a female donor with multiple sclerosis, enrolled in a pregnancy study. Sample: CD8+ T cells from peripheral blood mononuclear cells, taken in the third trimester of pregnancy. The CDR3 coding sequence is TGTGCCAGCAGCTTAGCCGGACTCTCCGAGCAGTACTTC. This encodes CASSLAGLSEQYF.